This T cell receptor beta chain is drawn from a study of T cell repertoires in cytomegalovirus infection. TCRdb reanalysed the reads using MiXCR and keeps one entry per CDR3 protein. The sample has approximately 180,000 distinct CDR3 sequences, roughly 9% seen once. Germline V gives CDR1 SGHRS, CDR2 YFSETQ. CDR3 size: 17 residues. Trimming took 1 base from V and 0 from J; bases not matched to a gene: 3. This clonotype has just a few counts. The V call is TRBV5-1, the J call TRBJ2-4, with 11 positions matching TRBD2. The sequenced sample consisted of PBMCs. The source of this sequence is a human donor in good health (CMV status not recorded). Some clones in this sample may be carry-over from other donors' samples. The CDR3 protein is CASSLIGLAGAKNIQYF. As DNA, the CDR3 is TGCGCCAGCAGCTTGATAGGACTAGCGGGAGCCAAAAACATTCAGTACTTC.